These 29 T cell receptor beta chains came from one sample sequenced in a study of cytotoxic CD8 clonotypes in ibrutinib-treated CLL. The data were produced by immunoSEQ multiplex PCR, yet TCRdb's version contains in-frame clones alone and is incomplete. The data contain some 100,000 clones, 58% of them singletons. Specimen: PBMCs, collected after 24 months of ibrutinib treatment. Receptors were obtained from a human donor with chronic lymphocytic leukemia.

Regarding this clone: This sample includes further DNA sequences coding for the same CDR3. V usage is TRBV2 and J usage is TRBJ1-2, with D tentatively TRBD1 (6 bases). With 3 bases removed from V and 4 bases from J, the gap between germline ends came to 9 bases. The CDR3 loop spans 13 amino acids. Germline-derived CDR1 and CDR2 are SNHLY and FYNNEI. Written as DNA, the CDR3 is TGTGCCAGCAGTGAGGAGGGGGGCTATGGCTACACCTTC. It translates to CASSEEGGYGYTF.

The rearrangement links TRBV7-2 to TRBJ2-5, with 7 bases that match TRBD2. With 5 bases clipped from V and 5 bases from J, the junction kept 11 bases outside the gene matches. Germline loops: CDR1 SGHTA, CDR2 FQGNSA. The CDR3 spans 15 residues. The CDR3 loop reads CASSLGLVLPETQYF. The CDR3 DNA reads as TGTGCCAGCAGCCTTGGACTAGTCTTGCCCGAGACCCAGTACTTC.

The chain links TRBV18 to TRBJ2-7; D remains unclear. CDR1 and CDR2 (germline): KGHSH, LQKENI. V was shortened by 3 bases and J by 3 bases, with 6 bases between the two germline ends. This CDR3 comprises 12 residues. The DNA for the CDR3 is TGTGCCAGCTCACCGGGATACTACGAGCAGTACTTC. It specifies CASSPGYYEQYF.

This chain links TRBV5-1 with TRBJ2-5; 7 positions agree with TRBD2. Germline V gene sequence: CDR1 SGHRS, CDR2 YFSETQ. J lost 2 bases, V lost 6 bases, and 4 bases had no gene match. This CDR3 has 13 amino acids. In nucleotides, the CDR3 is TGCGCCAGCACCAGCGGGGTACAAGAGACCCAGTACTTC. Translating gives CASTSGVQETQYF.

The chain is built from TRBV7-3 and TRBJ2-3, with D unresolved. Germline assignment: CDR1 SGHTA and CDR2 FQGTGA. Trimming left V 0 bases short and J 4 bases short, with 8 bases between. The CDR3 runs 14 residues. The chain's CDR3 is CASSLTSRADTQYF. DNA of the CDR3: TGTGCCAGCAGCTTAACCTCTAGAGCAGATACGCAGTATTTT.

The chain couples TRBV27 to TRBJ1-2; a possible D gene is TRBD1 (5 bases). Germline V lookup: CDR1 MNHEY, CDR2 SMNVEV (reference sequence). The CDR3 runs to 15 residues. V dropped 0 bases and J dropped 5 bases, with 13 bases sitting between them. CDR3 loop: CASSLSGRAGYGYTF. The CDR3, as DNA: TGTGCCAGCAGTTTATCGGGCAGGGCAGGGTATGGCTACACCTTC.

This clone was observed a few times. V and J are TRBV7-6 and TRBJ2-3; the D is unclear. V dropped 4 bases and J dropped 12 bases, with 17 bases sitting between them. The CDR3 has 13 residues. Germline CDR1 and CDR2: SGHVS and FNYEAQ. The chain's CDR3 is CASSSAPLNSQYF. DNA for the CDR3: TGTGCCAGCAGCTCAGCCCCCTTAAACAGCCAGTATTTT. The whole variable domain, filled in from reference TRBV7-6 and TRBJ2-3, reads GAGVSQSPRYKVTKRGQDVALRCDPISGHVSLYWYRQALGQGPEFLTYFNYEAQQDKSGLPNDRFSAERPEGSISTLTIQRTEQRDSAMYRCASSSAPLNSQYFGPGTRLTVL.

Concerning this clone itself: The same CDR3 also results from other DNA sequences found in this sample. The chain uses TRBV11-3 and TRBJ1-1; D unclear. The CDR3 covers 11 residues. V lost 2 bases and J lost 7, with 5 bases in between. The V gene's germline CDR1 is SGHNT and CDR2 YENEEA. CDR3 loop: CASSLRDEAFF. The CDR3 DNA reads TGTGCCAGCAGCTTAAGGGATGAAGCTTTCTTT.

This clone occurred a few times. V is TRBV5-4 and J is TRBJ2-7; TRBD2 matches 11 bases. Germline-derived CDR1 and CDR2 are SGHNT and YYREEE (reference sequence). CDR3 length equals 16 residues. Trimming at V came to 0 bases and at J to 2 bases, leaving 4 bases not matched to a gene. The CDR3 DNA reads as TGTGCCAGCAGCTTGGTGACTAGCGGGGTAACCTACGAGCAGTACTTC. This sequence encodes CASSLVTSGVTYEQYF. Drawing the rest from reference TRBV5-4 and TRBJ2-7, the complete variable domain is ETGVTQSPTHLIKTRGQQVTLRCSSQSGHNTVSWYQQALGQGPQFIFQYYREEENGRGNFPPRFSGLQFPNYSSELNVNALELDDSALYLCASSLVTSGVTYEQYFGPGTRLTVT.

J is TRBJ2-7 and V is TRBV29-1; no clear D. V lost 7 bases and J lost 6, with 16 bases in between. In germline, CDR1 is SQVTM, CDR2 ANQGSEA. The CDR3 spans 12 residues. DNA of the CDR3: TGCAGCGAGACCGACCCTACTCGCGAGCAGTACTTC. Encoded protein: CSETDPTREQYF.

The V call is TRBV5-1, the J call TRBJ1-2; unclear D gene. The germline gives CDR1 SGHRS, CDR2 YFSETQ. The ends were cut back, 4 bases at V and 8 bases at J, with 18 bases in the middle. This CDR3 is built from 14 residues. The CDR3 protein is CASSPDSAPGGYTF. The CDR3 nucleotides are TGCGCCAGCAGCCCTGATTCGGCTCCGGGAGGCTACACCTTC.

The chain carries TRBV5-4 and TRBJ2-7; D is uncertain. Trimming shortened V by 1 base and J by 0 bases, and 8 bases separated the two germline ends. The CDR3 length is 14 residues. Germline V gene sequence: CDR1 SGHNT, CDR2 YYREEE (reference sequence). CDR3: CASSLRGISYEQYF. In DNA form, the CDR3 reads TGTGCCAGCAGCTTGAGAGGCATCTCCTACGAGCAGTACTTC.

The chain recombines TRBV11-2 with TRBJ2-1; no clear D gene. The V and J ends lost 4 bases and 10 bases respectively, with 8 bases between them. The CDR3 loop spans 11 amino acids. Germline lookup yields CDR1 SGHAT and CDR2 FQNNGV. This CDR3 is CASSSLGEQFF. The CDR3 DNA follows: TGTGCCAGCAGCTCCCTCGGAGAGCAGTTCTTC.

The V and J genes are TRBV21-1 and TRBJ1-2. TRBV21-1 is classified as a pseudogene. The CDR3 extends over 13 amino acids. The CDR3 DNA is TGTGCCAGCAGCACCCTCGGGGGGTATGGCTACACCTTC. Protein: CASSTLGGYGYTF.

The chain recombines TRBV5-1 with TRBJ1-6; D perhaps matches TRBD1 (6 bases). Germline CDR1 reads SGHRS; CDR2 reads YFSETQ. CDR3 size: 13 residues. The ends were cut back, 3 bases at V and 10 bases at J, with 11 bases in the middle. The CDR3 region is CASSSTTGSPLHF. CDR3 DNA: TGCGCCAGCAGCTCAACTACAGGGTCACCCCTCCACTTT.

V and J are TRBV27 and TRBJ2-7, with D possibly being TRBD2 (7 bases). This CDR3 spans 14 amino acids. Trimming cost V 8 bases and J 2 bases, with 16 bases left between them. Germline lookup yields CDR1 MNHEY and CDR2 SMNVEV (reference sequence). The CDR3 nucleotides read TGTGCCAGCGGGACTACAGGGTACCCCTACGAGCAGTACTTC. It encodes CASGTTGYPYEQYF.

The J gene is TRBJ2-3, the V gene TRBV9, with TRBD1 matching 7 bases. This CDR3 spans 19 amino acids. The germline V gene encodes CDR1 SGDLS and CDR2 YYNGEE. Trimming cost V 3 bases and J 2 bases; bases outside gene matches: 18. The DNA for the CDR3 is TGTGCCAGCAGCGCCCGCTGGGGGAGCACAGGGGACCCCACAGATACGCAGTATTTT. This encodes CASSARWGSTGDPTDTQYF.

This clone was observed at least ten times. Here the CDR3 DNA reads TGCGCCAGCAGCCCCGGGTACGAGCAGTACTTC. This translates into CASSPGYEQYF. J is TRBJ2-7 and V is TRBV5-1; D gene uncertain. The V end was cut by 4 bases, the J end by 4 bases, with 6 bases between. The CDR3 is 11 amino acids. Germline CDR1 reads SGHRS; CDR2 reads YFSETQ.

The V gene is TRBV18, the J gene TRBJ2-2; D is tentatively TRBD1 or TRBD2 (5 bases each). Looked up from germline, CDR1 is KGHSH and CDR2 is LQKENI. The CDR3 spans 14 residues. V lost 0 bases and J 6 bases, leaving 8 bases between the germline ends. Written as DNA, the CDR3 is TGTGCCAGCTCACCACCGGGGACCCCCGGGGAGCTGTTTTTT. Protein product: CASSPPGTPGELFF.

Concerning this clone itself: Other DNA variants within this sample encode the same CDR3. The chain is built from TRBV7-2 and TRBJ1-3, with D unclear. V lost 0 bases to trimming and J lost 0 bases, with 6 bases between them. Looked up from germline, CDR1 is SGHTA and CDR2 is FQGNSA. This CDR3 comprises 15 residues. The CDR3 DNA follows: TGTGCCAGCAGCTTAGCCGGCAGCTCTGGAAACACCATATATTTT. Translating gives CASSLAGSSGNTIYF.

The count of this clone is one. V usage is TRBV6-1 and J usage is TRBJ2-7, with a tentative D call TRBD2 (5 bases). From germline, CDR1 is MNHNS and CDR2 SASEGT. Trimming left V 5 bases short and J 0 bases short, with 14 bases between. The CDR3 consists of 15 residues. DNA for the CDR3: TGTGCCAGCAGTTTCTTATGGAGGAACTCCTACGAGCAGTACTTC. It yields the protein CASSFLWRNSYEQYF.

This clone was observed a handful of times. V and J are TRBV7-9 and TRBJ1-2; D is uncertain. The V gene's germline CDR1 is SEHNR and CDR2 FQNEAQ (reference sequence). The CDR3 loop spans 11 amino acids. V dropped 2 bases and J dropped 7 bases, with 5 bases sitting between them. In DNA form, the CDR3 reads TGTGCCAGCAGCTTATTAGGTGGCTACACCTTC. Its translation: CASSLLGGYTF. The full variable domain, its missing parts supplied by reference TRBV7-9 and TRBJ1-2, is DTGVSQNPRHKITKRGQNVTFRCDPISEHNRLYWYRQTLGQGPEFLTYFQNEAQLEKSRLLSDRFSAERPKGSFSTLEIQRTEQGDSAMYLCASSLLGGYTFGSGTRLTVV.

The DNA for the CDR3 is TGTGCCAGCAGTTACTCGAAGGACAGGGGATACGAGCAGTACTTC. Its protein is CASSYSKDRGYEQYF. This chain links TRBV6-5 with TRBJ2-7; 9 bases are a match to TRBD1. CDR1 is MNHEY and CDR2 is SVGAGI in the germline V gene. V was pared by 0 bases and J by 4 bases, with 4 bases of the junction left unmatched. CDR3 length: 15 amino acids.

CDR3 sequence reads: CASSPRGLNSPLHF. For the CDR3, the DNA is TGTGCCAGCAGCCCCCGGGGCCTTAATTCACCCCTCCACTTT. The rearrangement links TRBV11-3 to TRBJ1-6; D is perhaps TRBD1 (5 bases). The CDR3 length is 14 residues. V lost 5 bases to trimming and J lost 6 bases, with 11 bases between them. Germline V gene data show CDR1 as SGHNT and CDR2 as YENEEA.

J is TRBJ2-5 and V is TRBV25-1; perhaps TRBD2 as D (7 bases). In germline, CDR1 is MGHDK, CDR2 SYGVNS. This CDR3 has 16 amino acids. Trimming shortened V by 2 bases and J by 3 bases, and 16 bases separated the two germline ends. The CDR3 here is CASSEPRGGPKETQYF. The CDR3 nucleotides read TGTGCCAGCAGTGAACCGAGGGGGGGCCCGAAAGAGACCCAGTACTTC.

The V call is TRBV5-6, the J call TRBJ2-5, with D perhaps TRBD2 (5 bases). This CDR3 spans 13 amino acids. Germline V CDR1 and CDR2: SGHDT, YYEEEE. V lost 4 bases to trimming and J lost 4 bases, with 11 bases between them. CDR3 sequence (DNA): TGTGCCAGCAGCCCCCTTCGGGGAGAGACCCAGTACTTC. It codes for CASSPLRGETQYF.

The chain combines TRBV7-3 with TRBJ2-3; the match to TRBD2 covers 11 bases. This CDR3 is 16 amino acids long. V dropped 1 base and J dropped 4; count of bases not matched to a gene: 4. In germline, CDR1 is SGHTA, CDR2 FQGTGA. The CDR3 region has the DNA TGTGCCAGCAGCTTAAAGCTAGCGGGGGGACCAGATACGCAGTATTTT. Its translation: CASSLKLAGGPDTQYF.

The V call is TRBV19, the J call TRBJ1-5; D ambiguous. Looked up from germline, CDR1 is LNHDA and CDR2 is SQIVND (reference sequence). V was shortened by 7 bases and J by 4 bases, with 11 bases between the two germline ends. The CDR3 is 13 residues long. CDR3 DNA sequence: TGTGCCAGTAACACACAAAATAATCAGCCCCAGCATTTT. Its translation: CASNTQNNQPQHF.

The J gene is TRBJ2-3, the V gene TRBV5-4; weak D call: TRBD2 (5 bases). This CDR3 is 13 amino acids long. V was shortened by 4 bases and J by 3 bases, with 9 bases between the two germline ends. CDR1 is SGHNT, CDR2 YYREEE, per germline (reference sequence). CDR3 coding DNA: TGTGCCAGCAGCCTCGGCGGGACAGATACGCAGTATTTT. Protein: CASSLGGTDTQYF.